This TCR beta chain was observed in a study of neurological immune-mediated disorders. Trimming shortened V by 12 bases and J by 7 bases, and 20 bases separated the two germline ends. The CDR3 consists of 14 residues. Germline assignment: CDR1 KGHDR and CDR2 SFDVKD. The sample holds many counts of this clonotype. Its antigen remains unidentified. Findings of the study overall: It was HTLV-1-associated myelopathy that showed the most TCR clonal expansion, while multiple sclerosis showed the least, falling below healthy controls.

MiXCR was run by TCRdb on the 5' RACE reads, yielding one entry per CDR3 protein. Of tens of thousands of distinct CDR3 sequences in the sample, 2.6% are singletons; the top ten hold roughly 1.2%. Material: PBMCs. This sequence was found in a woman aged 30 to 39 with multiple sclerosis. The chain links TRBV24-1 to TRBJ2-2; a possible D gene is TRBD1 (5 bases). Written as DNA, the CDR3 is TGTGCCTCCTCAGGGCAAAGTGAAGGCGGGGAGCTGTTTTTT. Translating it yields CASSGQSEGGELFF.